These 22 T cell receptor beta chains share one sample of origin, sequenced in a study of control samples from healthy donors and cancer patients. Using immunoSEQ multiplex PCR, the repertoire was profiled, and TCRdb retains in-frame clones only, with some absent. The profile shows 150,000 to 200,000 clones, 70% to 90% of them singletons. What was sequenced was blood. The receptors originated from a man aged 25 to 45 in good health.

This clone has only a few counts. The chain recombines TRBV7-9 with TRBJ1-1, with D unclear. CDR1 is SEHNR, CDR2 FQNEAQ, per germline (reference sequence). This CDR3 contains 15 residues. V was pared by 2 bases and J by 4 bases, with 14 bases between. CDR3 amino acids: CASSLRASSGTEAFF. The CDR3 DNA reads TGTGCCAGCAGCTTAAGGGCCAGTTCCGGCACTGAAGCTTTCTTT. Looking up the rest from reference TRBV7-9 and TRBJ1-1 gives the full variable domain: DTGVSQNPRHKITKRGQNVTFRCDPISEHNRLYWYRQTLGQGPEFLTYFQNEAQLEKSRLLSDRFSAERPKGSFSTLEIQRTEQGDSAMYLCASSLRASSGTEAFFGQGTRLTVV.

The chain couples TRBV10-3 to TRBJ1-1; D is unresolved. From germline, CDR1 is ENHRY and CDR2 SYGVKD. The CDR3 sequence is 13 residues long. The ends were cut back, 3 bases at V and 0 bases at J, with 5 bases in the middle. The CDR3 DNA follows: TGTGCCATCAGTGATTCAGTGAACACTGAAGCTTTCTTT. Amino acids: CAISDSVNTEAFF.

CDR3 protein: CASSGQGTGEQYF. The CDR3 coding sequence is TGTGCCAGTTCGGGACAGGGAACGGGAGAGCAGTACTTC. The chain is built from TRBV7-2 and TRBJ2-7, with 9 bases matching TRBD1. With 9 bases clipped from V and 7 bases from J, the junction kept 10 bases outside the gene matches. The CDR3 is 13 residues long. Per germline, CDR1 SGHTA and CDR2 FQGNSA.

The chain is built from TRBV18 and TRBJ1-1; D is perhaps TRBD1 (5 bases). Germline loops: CDR1 KGHSH, CDR2 LQKENI. The ends were cut back, 5 bases at V and 1 base at J, with 11 bases in the middle. The length of the CDR3 is 14 residues. The CDR3 coding sequence is TGTGCCAGCTCAAAAGACAGCGGGAACACTGAAGCTTTCTTT. It is translated as CASSKDSGNTEAFF.

The chain employs TRBV2 and TRBJ1-6, with 7 bases fitting TRBD1. Germline V CDR1 and CDR2: SNHLY, FYNNEI. Trimming cost V 5 bases and J 2 bases; bases outside gene matches: 9. The CDR3 sequence is 17 residues long. CDR3: CASSSQGGRTYNSPLHF. The CDR3 DNA reads as TGTGCCAGCAGTTCTCAGGGGGGTAGGACCTATAATTCACCCCTCCACTTT.

This clone was seen just once. V and J are TRBV2 and TRBJ1-2, with D possibly TRBD1 on 5 matching bases. CDR3 length equals 12 residues. In germline, CDR1 is SNHLY, CDR2 FYNNEI. V was trimmed by 8 bases and J by 4 bases, leaving 11 bases between them. In DNA, the CDR3 is TGTGCCAGCCCCCGGGACGGCTATGGCTACACCTTC. Protein sequence: CASPRDGYGYTF.

The chain recombines TRBV24-1 with TRBJ1-2; perhaps TRBD1 as D (5 bases). The length of the CDR3 is 12 residues. Trimming left V 2 bases short and J 6 bases short, with 6 bases between. Per the germline V gene, CDR1 is KGHDR and CDR2 is SFDVKD. The CDR3 DNA follows: TGTGCCACCAGTGATTCAGGGAATGGCTACACCTTC. Translating gives CATSDSGNGYTF.

The chain carries TRBV7-9 and TRBJ1-4, with 7 bases that match TRBD1. V lost 5 bases and J lost 4; bases outside the gene matches: 4. The CDR3 is 14 residues long. Germline CDR1 reads SEHNR; CDR2 reads FQNEAQ (reference sequence). CDR3 protein: CASSLTGRNEKLFF. Written as DNA, the CDR3 is TGTGCCAGCAGCCTGACAGGGCGTAATGAAAAACTGTTTTTT.

The rearrangement links TRBV27 to TRBJ2-7; 9 bases fit TRBD1. The CDR3 consists of 14 residues. Trimming cost V 5 bases and J 1 base; bases outside gene matches: 3. Germline V gene data show CDR1 as MNHEY and CDR2 as SMNVEV (reference sequence). CDR3 loop: CASSDRGTSYEQYF. The CDR3 nucleotides are TGTGCCAGCAGTGACAGGGGGACGTCCTACGAGCAGTACTTC.

The chain carries TRBV2 and TRBJ1-6; D is perhaps TRBD1 (6 bases). In germline, CDR1 is SNHLY, CDR2 FYNNEI. The CDR3 totals 15 residues. V was shortened by 7 bases and J by 0 bases, with 10 bases between the two germline ends. The CDR3 coding sequence is TGTGCCAGCAAGGGGGAGAGCTCCTATAATTCACCCCTCCACTTT. The encoded protein is CASKGESSYNSPLHF.

The chain links TRBV5-1 to TRBJ1-4; tentative D call: TRBD1 (6 bases). Germline CDR1 is SGHRS and CDR2 is YFSETQ. This CDR3 is built from 19 residues. V was clipped by 3 bases and J by 7 bases, with 28 bases between them. The CDR3 sequence is CASSSLVGQQLPPLEKLFF. The CDR3 coding sequence is TGCGCCAGCAGCTCGTTAGTCGGACAGCAACTCCCACCCCTTGAAAAACTGTTTTTT.

The J gene is TRBJ2-2, the V gene TRBV2; possibly TRBD1 for D (5 bases). The CDR3 is 14 residues long. V was cut by 8 bases and J by 0 bases, with 10 bases left in between. The germline V gene encodes CDR1 SNHLY and CDR2 FYNNEI. The CDR3 loop reads CASGADSNTGELFF. In DNA form, the CDR3 reads TGTGCCAGCGGGGCAGACTCGAACACCGGGGAGCTGTTTTTT.

This clone appeared a few times. Other DNA sequences within the sample encode an identical CDR3. Here the CDR3 reads CASSLGPSSYEQYF. For the CDR3, the DNA is TGTGCCAGCAGCTTAGGCCCATCATCCTACGAGCAGTACTTC. The chain links TRBV7-2 to TRBJ2-7; D remains unclear. The CDR3 spans 14 residues. The germline V and J ends were trimmed by 1 base and 1 base, with 8 bases remaining between them. Per germline, CDR1 SGHTA and CDR2 FQGNSA.

The chain employs TRBV5-1 and TRBJ1-4, with D hard to call. Trimming pared 2 bases from V and 2 bases from J, leaving 10 bases between. The CDR3 consists of 15 residues. Germline V gene lookup returns CDR1 SGHRS and CDR2 YFSETQ. CDR3 sequence reads: CASSFRVGTNEKLFF. The CDR3 DNA sequence: TGCGCCAGCAGCTTCCGAGTGGGGACTAATGAAAAACTGTTTTTT. The complete variable domain, with remaining parts taken from reference TRBV5-1 and TRBJ1-4, reads KAGVTQTPRYLIKTRGQQVTLSCSPISGHRSVSWYQQTPGQGLQFLFEYFSETQRNKGNFPGRFSGRQFSNSRSEMNVSTLELGDSALYLCASSFRVGTNEKLFFGSGTQLSVL.

CDR3 region: CASSLGYRVEQYF. In DNA, the CDR3 is TGTGCCAGCAGCCTTGGGTACAGGGTCGAGCAGTACTTC. This sequence joins TRBV28 and TRBJ2-7; the D gene is possibly TRBD1 (6 bases). Looked up from germline, CDR1 is MDHEN and CDR2 is SYDVKM. This CDR3 is built from 13 residues. The ends were cut back, 6 bases at V and 6 bases at J, with 15 bases in the middle. The full variable domain, rest sourced from reference TRBV28 and TRBJ2-7, is DVKVTQSSRYLVKRTGEKVFLECVQDMDHENMFWYRQDPGLGLRLIYFSYDVKMKEKGDIPEGYSVSREKKERFSLILESASTNQTSMYLCASSLGYRVEQYFGPGTRLTVT.

This chain uses TRBV5-6 with TRBJ2-7, with 7 bases fitting TRBD2. Trimming took 3 bases from V and 7 from J; bases not matched to a gene: 13. There are 15 residues in the CDR3. The V gene's germline CDR1 is SGHDT and CDR2 YYEEEE. CDR3 sequence reads: CASSWWRESLLEQYF. The DNA of the CDR3 is TGTGCCAGCAGCTGGTGGCGGGAGAGCCTTCTAGAGCAGTACTTC.

This clone showed up just once. V is TRBV7-9 and J is TRBJ2-4; D perhaps matches TRBD2 (6 bases). CDR1 is SEHNR, CDR2 FQNEAQ, per germline (reference sequence). Trimming pared 2 bases from V and 4 bases from J, leaving 18 bases between. The CDR3 consists of 17 residues. CDR3 sequence reads: CASSLTSLGGAKNIQYF. CDR3 sequence (DNA): TGTGCCAGCAGCTTAACCAGCTTAGGAGGGGCGAAAAACATTCAGTACTTC.

V gene TRBV28 combines with J gene TRBJ2-7; a possible D gene is TRBD1 (6 bases). V gave up 5 bases and J gave up 6 bases, with 11 bases separating them. Germline CDR1 MDHEN, CDR2 SYDVKM. The length of the CDR3 is 12 residues. CDR3 DNA: TGTGCCAGCAGTACGACAGGCCTCGAGCAGTACTTC. This sequence encodes CASSTTGLEQYF. Complete variable domain (other parts from reference TRBV28 and TRBJ2-7): DVKVTQSSRYLVKRTGEKVFLECVQDMDHENMFWYRQDPGLGLRLIYFSYDVKMKEKGDIPEGYSVSREKKERFSLILESASTNQTSMYLCASSTTGLEQYFGPGTRLTVT.

The chain has TRBV28 and TRBJ1-6, with a possible D match to TRBD1 (5 bases). This CDR3 has 18 residues. Trimming took off 6 bases at V and 0 bases at J, with 18 bases between the two ends. CDR1 is MDHEN, CDR2 SYDVKM, per germline. The CDR3 DNA is TGTGCCAGCAGCACTGGGACTTCTCTACGCTCCTATAATTCACCCCTCCACTTT. Its translation is CASSTGTSLRSYNSPLHF.

The chain joins TRBV5-1 to TRBJ1-1, with no clear D. The CDR3 runs 17 residues. The germline V gene encodes CDR1 SGHRS and CDR2 YFSETQ. The V end was cut by 0 bases, the J end by 4 bases, with 19 bases between. The CDR3 region is CASSLDGGMRTFTEAFF. Here the CDR3 DNA reads TGCGCCAGCAGCTTGGACGGAGGTATGCGGACGTTCACTGAAGCTTTCTTT.

V and J are TRBV7-9 and TRBJ1-4; TRBD1 might be the D (5 bases). The CDR3 runs to 14 residues. CDR1 and CDR2 (germline): SEHNR, FQNEAQ (reference sequence). V was shortened by 2 bases and J by 4 bases, with 8 bases between the two germline ends. The CDR3 here is CASSLPGLNEKLFF. The CDR3, as DNA: TGTGCCAGCAGCTTACCGGGACTTAATGAAAAACTGTTTTTT. Together with reference TRBV7-9 and TRBJ1-4, the CDR3 gives the full variable domain: DTGVSQNPRHKITKRGQNVTFRCDPISEHNRLYWYRQTLGQGPEFLTYFQNEAQLEKSRLLSDRFSAERPKGSFSTLEIQRTEQGDSAMYLCASSLPGLNEKLFFGSGTQLSVL.

The chain combines TRBV13 with TRBJ2-7; possibly TRBD1 for D (5 bases). Deletions cut 0 bases from V and 7 bases from J, with 10 bases between. This CDR3 is 13 amino acids long. CDR1 PRHDT and CDR2 FYEKMQ come from the germline V gene (reference sequence). The CDR3 here is CASSLGTVVEQYF. The CDR3 DNA follows: TGTGCCAGCAGCTTAGGGACAGTCGTGGAGCAGTACTTC.